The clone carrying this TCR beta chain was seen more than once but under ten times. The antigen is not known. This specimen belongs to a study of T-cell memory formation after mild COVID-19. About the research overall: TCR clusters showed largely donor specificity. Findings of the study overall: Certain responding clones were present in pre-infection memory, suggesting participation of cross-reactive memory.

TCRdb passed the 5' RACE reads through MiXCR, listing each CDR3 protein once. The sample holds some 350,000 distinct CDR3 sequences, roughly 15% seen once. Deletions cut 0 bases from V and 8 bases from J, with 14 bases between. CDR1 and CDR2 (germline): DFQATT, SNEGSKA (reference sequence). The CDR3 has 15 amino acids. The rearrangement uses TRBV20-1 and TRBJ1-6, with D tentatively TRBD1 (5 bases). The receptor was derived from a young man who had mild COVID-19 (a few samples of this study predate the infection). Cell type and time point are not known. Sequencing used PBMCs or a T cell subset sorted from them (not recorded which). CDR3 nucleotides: TGCAGTGCTAGAGATCAGGGTCTAGGAGATTCACCCCTCCACTTT. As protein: CSARDQGLGDSPLHF.